This TCR beta chain originates from a study of T cell responses to AZD1222 COVID-19 vaccine. Trimming shortened V by 3 bases and J by 4 bases, and 16 bases separated the two germline ends. CDR1 and CDR2 from the germline V gene are SNHLY and FYNNEI. This CDR3 contains 15 residues. The method was immunoSEQ multiplex PCR; TCRdb's version includes in-frame clones alone and lacks a portion of them. Here the sample spans more than 30,000 clones, more than 75% being singletons. The sequencing here drew on peripheral blood, taken 28 days after the second AZD1222 dose. This clonotype was sampled from an adult who received the AZD1222 COVID-19 vaccine. The chain employs TRBV2 and TRBJ2-7; no reliable D call. CDR3 amino acids: CASSDAVSKGYEQYF. DNA of the CDR3: TGTGCCAGCAGTGATGCGGTCTCTAAAGGATACGAGCAGTACTTC.